Listed below are T cell receptor beta chains from one sample, sequenced in a study of blood T cell repertoires in COVID-19. Produced via immunoSEQ multiplex PCR; TCRdb's table is partial and in-frame only. The sample carries about 360,000 clones, over 70% recorded once. Sequencing input: peripheral blood. These receptors all come from a young man with active or convalescent COVID-19. Both conserved end residues are part of each CDR3. A D gene is named only where the DNA matches it firmly. Clone size appears in some rows only: once, few, many, or a class for an expanded clone.

j_call	d_call	v_call	clone_size	cdr3_nt	cdr3_aa
TRBJ2-7	TRBD1	TRBV15	NA	TGTGCCACCAGCCCGGGACAGGGGTTCTACGAGCAGTACTTC	CATSPGQGFYEQYF
TRBJ2-7	TRBD1	TRBV28	NA	TGTGCCAGCAGTCAACAGGGGAATGAGTACGAGCAGTACTTC	CASSQQGNEYEQYF
TRBJ2-7	TRBD2	TRBV11-2	NA	TGTGCCAGCAGCTTAGGCCCAGCGGGAGCCTACGAGCAGTACTTC	CASSLGPAGAYEQYF
TRBJ2-7	TRBD2	TRBV4-3	NA	TGCGCCAGCAGCCAAGACGAGGGAGGGACCTACGAGCAGTACTTC	CASSQDEGGTYEQYF
TRBJ1-2	NA	TRBV5-6	NA	TGTGCCAGCAGCTTGATCGGCTATGGCTACACCTTC	CASSLIGYGYTF
TRBJ2-7	TRBD1	TRBV19	NA	TGTGCCAGTAATCCGACAGGGGACTACGAGCAGTACTTC	CASNPTGDYEQYF
TRBJ1-5	NA	TRBV5-8	NA	TGTGCCAGCACATTAAGCGCCCAGCATTTT	CASTLSAQHF
TRBJ2-7	NA	TRBV6-5	NA	TGTGCCAGCAGTTCGCAGGGGCCCTACGAGCAGTACTTC	CASSSQGPYEQYF
TRBJ1-2	NA	TRBV6-1	NA	TGTGCCAGCAGTGAAGCGCAGGCCCAGCCCTATGGCTACACCTTC	CASSEAQAQPYGYTF
TRBJ1-1	TRBD1	TRBV4-2	NA	TGTGCCAGCAGCCTATCGGACAGGGAAGGAGGTGAAGCTTTCTTT	CASSLSDREGGEAFF
TRBJ1-4	TRBD1	TRBV5-1	NA	TGCGCCAGCAGCTTTGACCAGGGGGCTCCTAATGAAAAACTGTTTTTT	CASSFDQGAPNEKLFF
TRBJ2-7	NA	TRBV28	NA	TGTGCCAGCAGTTTCGGGTTCGAGGATCCGGGCTCCTACGAGCAGTACTTC	CASSFGFEDPGSYEQYF
TRBJ2-7	TRBD2	TRBV30	NA	TGTGCCTGGAGTAAAAACTTCTTGACTAGCGTCGTCTACGAGCAGTACTTC	CAWSKNFLTSVVYEQYF
TRBJ1-1	TRBD1	TRBV3-1/TRBV3-2	NA	TGTGCCAGCAGCCGGTTGGACAGGGTCACTGAAGCTTTCTTT	CASSRLDRVTEAFF
TRBJ2-5	NA	TRBV7-2	NA	TGTGCCAGCAGCTCTAGACTAGACGTTAGGGAGACCCAGTACTTC	CASSSRLDVRETQYF
TRBJ2-2	NA	TRBV7-9	once	TGTGCCAGCAGCTTAGCTCGGAACACCGGGGAGCTGTTTTTT	CASSLARNTGELFF
TRBJ1-5	NA	TRBV9	NA	TGTGCCAGCAGGGGCGGCGGGGGGGACAATCAGCCCCAGCATTTT	CASRGGGGDNQPQHF
TRBJ2-6	NA	TRBV6-2/TRBV6-3	few	TGTGCCAGCAGTGATCCCCGGGTCGCTGGGGCCAACGTCCTGACTTTC	CASSDPRVAGANVLTF
TRBJ1-2	TRBD1	TRBV24-1	NA	TGTGCCACCAGTGACCCGGCAGGGGGGCGCGAGGGCTACACCTTC	CATSDPAGGREGYTF
TRBJ2-7	NA	TRBV6-1	NA	TGTGCCAGCAGTGAACAGGGCTTGAGGGAGCAGTACTTC	CASSEQGLREQYF
TRBJ2-1	TRBD1	TRBV19	once	TGTGCCAGTAGGCAGGGGGTCAATGAGCAGTTCTTC	CASRQGVNEQFF
TRBJ2-6	TRBD2	TRBV30	NA	TGTGCCTGGAGTGGTTTCGGGGGGGATTTGTTCTCTGGGGCCAACGTCCTGACTTTC	CAWSGFGGDLFSGANVLTF
TRBJ2-3	NA	TRBV18	once	TGTGCCAGCTCACCATTTCGGCTTACAGGGAGAGGCACAGATACGCAGTATTTT	CASSPFRLTGRGTDTQYF
TRBJ2-4	TRBD2	TRBV5-1	NA	TGCGCCAGCAGCCGGGAGGCAGGAGTAGCCAAAAACATTCAGTACTTC	CASSREAGVAKNIQYF
TRBJ1-1	NA	TRBV7-6	NA	TGTGCCAGCAGCTTATCAGCCCACAGGGAAGCTTTCTTT	CASSLSAHREAFF
TRBJ2-5	TRBD1	TRBV24-1	NA	TGTGCCACCAGTGAACGACAGGGCTTGAGGGAGACCCAGTACTTC	CATSERQGLRETQYF
TRBJ2-1	TRBD2	TRBV7-3	NA	TGTGCCAGCAGCCTTCTAGCGGGGGGGCGGAATGAGCAGTTCTTC	CASSLLAGGRNEQFF
TRBJ1-4	TRBD1	TRBV7-8	few	TGTGCCAGCACCCCGGACAGGAAGGGCGGAAAACTGTTTTTT	CASTPDRKGGKLFF
TRBJ1-3	NA	TRBV30	NA	TGTGCCTGGAGTGTACGAGGGGGACCTGGAAACACCATATATTTT	CAWSVRGGPGNTIYF
TRBJ2-1	NA	TRBV7-2	NA	TGTGCCAGCAGACCTTCGGTGGGAGCTTACAATGAGCAGTTCTTC	CASRPSVGAYNEQFF
TRBJ2-2	NA	TRBV7-3	once	TGTGCCAGCAGCTTAAGGGGCAGAACCGCCATATCGAACACCGGGGAGCTGTTTTTT	CASSLRGRTAISNTGELFF
TRBJ1-5	NA	TRBV6-6	few	TGTGCCAGCAGCTTCGACAGGATGGGGCAGCCCCAGCATTTT	CASSFDRMGQPQHF
TRBJ2-1	NA	TRBV6-5	NA	TGTGCCAGCAGTTACTCTGGCGGCCTTTACAATGAGCAGTTCTTC	CASSYSGGLYNEQFF
TRBJ2-2	NA	TRBV12-3/TRBV12-4	NA	TGTGCCAGCAGTTTTCAGGACACCGGGGAGCTGTTTTTT	CASSFQDTGELFF
TRBJ2-7	NA	TRBV7-9	NA	TGTGCCAGCAGCCTAGACCGGGGCTACGAGCAGTACTTC	CASSLDRGYEQYF
TRBJ2-1	NA	TRBV11-3	few	TGTGCCAGCTCGAAGGAGGGGTACAATGAGCAGTTCTTC	CASSKEGYNEQFF
TRBJ1-1	NA	TRBV14	NA	TGTGCCAGCAGCGTTACAGGTTTCACTGAAGCTTTCTTT	CASSVTGFTEAFF
TRBJ2-3	NA	TRBV7-9	NA	TGTGCCAGCAGAAGCGGGTCAGAGTTGGATACGCAGTATTTT	CASRSGSELDTQYF
TRBJ2-1	NA	TRBV6-5	NA	TGTGCCAGCAGTTACCGGGATCTATCCTACAATGAGCAGTTCTTC	CASSYRDLSYNEQFF
TRBJ2-3	TRBD2	TRBV11-3	NA	TGTGCCAGCAGCTTAGGCCCCACTAGCGGGGGGGCTAGCACAGATACGCAGTATTTT	CASSLGPTSGGASTDTQYF
TRBJ1-6	NA	TRBV2	NA	TGTGCCAGCAGTGACGGGTATTCACCCCTCCACTTT	CASSDGYSPLHF
TRBJ2-5	TRBD2	TRBV30	few	TGTGCCTGGGGACTGACTAGCGGGGAGACCCAGTACTTC	CAWGLTSGETQYF
TRBJ1-5	TRBD1	TRBV6-2/TRBV6-3	NA	TGTGCCAGCAGCTTGACAGGGAAGTATCAGCCCCAGCATTTT	CASSLTGKYQPQHF
TRBJ1-2	TRBD1	TRBV6-5	NA	TGTGCCAGCAGCCCCACGGACAGGGGCTATGGCTACACCTTC	CASSPTDRGYGYTF
TRBJ1-5	TRBD1	TRBV2	few	TGTGCCAGCAGTGATAGGCGGCAGGGGGATCAGCCCCAGCATTTT	CASSDRRQGDQPQHF
TRBJ2-5	TRBD2	TRBV19	few	TGTGCCAGTAGTATGGGGAGGGAAGAGACCCAGTACTTC	CASSMGREETQYF
TRBJ1-1	NA	TRBV18	NA	TGTGCCAGCTCACAACAGGGGAACACTGAAGCTTTCTTT	CASSQQGNTEAFF
TRBJ2-3	NA	TRBV11-2	NA	TGTGCCAGCAGCTTAGATCGCCTATCTAGGGATACGCAGTATTTT	CASSLDRLSRDTQYF
TRBJ2-3	TRBD2	TRBV10-3	NA	TGTGCCATCAGTGATCTAGCGGGGGCCATCGCATCGGGAGATACGCAGTATTTT	CAISDLAGAIASGDTQYF